This TCR beta chain emerged from a study of response to subunit inactivated influenza vaccine listed by TCRdb under 2018. A note on the overall study: Deep quantitative T cell receptor repertoire profiling was used in the study to track responses to a trivalent subunit inactivated influenza vaccine. What the study reported, not specific to this receptor: According to the authors, only a limited number of new T cells may be recruited by each seasonal influenza vaccination.

V and J lose 6 bases and 1 base, and a span of 9 bases separates them. From the cysteine up to the phenylalanine, the CDR3 has a length of 13 residues. Just the 39-base CDR3 DNA is kept, in frame starting at base 1. CDR1 and CDR2, looked up from the germline V gene (reference sequence), are MNHEY and SMNVEV. Libraries were built with RT-PCR. TCRdb names Illumina HiSeq 2500 as the instrument used. The public reads were reprocessed in TCRdb via fastp at Q25 and MiXCR, keeping in-frame beta chains. Rows matching on CDR3 protein sequence are summarized as one entry with the most common DNA and genes. Within this sample are some 500,000 distinct CDR3 sequences, with 15% to 20% of them counted one time only. Approximately 3% of the sample comes from the top ten. A remark on this clonotype: Its antigen is currently not known. Base qualities are not provided; no much larger clone lies one nucleotide away.

This specimen consisted of CD4+ T cells sorted from PBMCs, obtained around 25 months after vaccination. The chain employs TRBV27 and TRBJ2-5; there is no confident call for the D gene. This TCR came from a man aged 50 to 69 who received an inactivated influenza vaccine. Donor details come from another sample of the same person, matched by shared clones. The DNA reads TGTGCCAGCAGCCGTTGGTCCCAAGAGACCCAGTACTTC. Its translation reads: CASSRWSQETQYF.